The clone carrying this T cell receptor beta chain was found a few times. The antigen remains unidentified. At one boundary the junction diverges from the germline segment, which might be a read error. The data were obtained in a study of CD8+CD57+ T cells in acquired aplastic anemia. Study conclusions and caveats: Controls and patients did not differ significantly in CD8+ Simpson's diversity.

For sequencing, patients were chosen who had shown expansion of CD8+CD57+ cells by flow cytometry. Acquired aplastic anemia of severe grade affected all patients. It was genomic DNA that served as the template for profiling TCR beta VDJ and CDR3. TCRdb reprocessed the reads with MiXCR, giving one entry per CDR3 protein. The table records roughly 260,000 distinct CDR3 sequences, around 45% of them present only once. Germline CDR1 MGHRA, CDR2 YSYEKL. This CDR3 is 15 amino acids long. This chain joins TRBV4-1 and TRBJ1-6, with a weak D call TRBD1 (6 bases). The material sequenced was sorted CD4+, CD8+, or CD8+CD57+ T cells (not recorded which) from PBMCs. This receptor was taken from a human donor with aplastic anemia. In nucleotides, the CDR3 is TGTGCCAGCAGCACCGGGGGGGGGGCCGCTTCACCCCTCCACTTT. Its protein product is CASSTGGGAASPLHF.